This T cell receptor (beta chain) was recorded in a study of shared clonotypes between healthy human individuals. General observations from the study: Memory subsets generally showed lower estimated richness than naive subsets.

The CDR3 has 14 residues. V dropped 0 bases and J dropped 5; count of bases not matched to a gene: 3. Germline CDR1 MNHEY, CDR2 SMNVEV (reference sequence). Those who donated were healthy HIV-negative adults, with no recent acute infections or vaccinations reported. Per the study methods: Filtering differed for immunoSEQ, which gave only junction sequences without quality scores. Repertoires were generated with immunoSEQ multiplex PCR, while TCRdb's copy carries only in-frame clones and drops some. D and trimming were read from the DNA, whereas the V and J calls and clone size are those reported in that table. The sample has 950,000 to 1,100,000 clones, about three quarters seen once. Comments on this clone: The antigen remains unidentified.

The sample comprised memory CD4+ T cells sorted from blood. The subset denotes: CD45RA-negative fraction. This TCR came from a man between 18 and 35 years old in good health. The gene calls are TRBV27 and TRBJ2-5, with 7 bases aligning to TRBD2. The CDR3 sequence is CASSLSLGGETQYF. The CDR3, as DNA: TGTGCCAGCAGTTTATCTCTGGGAGGGGAGACCCAGTACTTC.